This T cell receptor (beta chain) originates from a study of type 1 regulatory T cells. Turning to the study itself: This in vitro CD4 product, T-allo10, is enriched for Tr1 cells and alloantigen-specific. Whole-study findings and limits: Tr1 cells had a more restricted TCR repertoire than non-Tr1 cells.

Worth noting for this clonotype: Its antigen remains unknown.

TCRdb itself ran the reads through MiXCR, one entry per CDR3 protein. This sample has 35,000 to 50,000 distinct CDR3 sequences, with more than 10% found just once. Germline CDR1 is DFQATT and CDR2 is SNEGSKA (reference sequence). This CDR3 is 15 amino acids long. Trimming removed 1 base from V and 7 bases from J; junction bases left unmatched: 9. The clonotype comes from a human donor in good health. The chain is built from TRBV20-1 and TRBJ2-7; 11 bases agree with TRBD2. Sequenced sample: cultured non-Tr1 T cells, either the whole culture or a sorted T cell fraction (not recorded which). CDR3 amino acids: CSARVALAGGPEQYF. The CDR3 nucleotides are TGCAGTGCTAGAGTAGCGCTAGCGGGGGGCCCAGAGCAGTACTTC.